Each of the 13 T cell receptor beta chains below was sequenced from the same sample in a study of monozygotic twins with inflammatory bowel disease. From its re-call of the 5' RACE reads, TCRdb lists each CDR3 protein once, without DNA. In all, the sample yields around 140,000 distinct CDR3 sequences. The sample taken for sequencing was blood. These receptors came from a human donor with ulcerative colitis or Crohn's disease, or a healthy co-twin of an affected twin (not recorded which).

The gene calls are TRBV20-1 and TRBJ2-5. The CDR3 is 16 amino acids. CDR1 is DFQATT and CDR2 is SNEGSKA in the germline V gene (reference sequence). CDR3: CSARYLPDVYQETQYF.

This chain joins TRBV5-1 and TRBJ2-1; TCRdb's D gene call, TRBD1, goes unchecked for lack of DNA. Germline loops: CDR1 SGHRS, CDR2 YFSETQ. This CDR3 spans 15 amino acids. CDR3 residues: CASSAGGSSYNEQFF.

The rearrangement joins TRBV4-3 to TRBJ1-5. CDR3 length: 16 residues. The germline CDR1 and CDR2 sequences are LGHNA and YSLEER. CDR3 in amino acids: CASSQDRGPGNQPQHF.

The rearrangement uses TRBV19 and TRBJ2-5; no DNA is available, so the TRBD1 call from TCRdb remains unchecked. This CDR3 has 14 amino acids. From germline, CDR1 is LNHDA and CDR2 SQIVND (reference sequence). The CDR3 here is CASSIDRGQETQYF.

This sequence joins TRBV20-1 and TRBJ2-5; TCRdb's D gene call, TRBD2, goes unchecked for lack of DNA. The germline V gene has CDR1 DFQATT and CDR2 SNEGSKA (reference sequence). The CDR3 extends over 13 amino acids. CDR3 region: CSARASGEETQYF.

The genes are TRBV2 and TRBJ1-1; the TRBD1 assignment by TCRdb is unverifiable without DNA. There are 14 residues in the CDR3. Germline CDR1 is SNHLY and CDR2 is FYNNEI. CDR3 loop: CASSLQGSNTEAFF.

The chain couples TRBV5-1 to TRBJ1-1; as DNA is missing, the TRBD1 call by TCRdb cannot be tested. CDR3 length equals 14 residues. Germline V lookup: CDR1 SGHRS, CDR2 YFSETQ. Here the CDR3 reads CASSQQGMNTEAFF.

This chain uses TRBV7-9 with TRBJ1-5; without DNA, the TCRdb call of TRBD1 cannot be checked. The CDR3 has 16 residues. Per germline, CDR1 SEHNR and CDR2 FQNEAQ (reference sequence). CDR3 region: CASSLAHGTDNQPQHF.

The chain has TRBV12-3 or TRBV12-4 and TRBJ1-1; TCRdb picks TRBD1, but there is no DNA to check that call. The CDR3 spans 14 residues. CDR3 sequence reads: CASSKQGADTEAFF.

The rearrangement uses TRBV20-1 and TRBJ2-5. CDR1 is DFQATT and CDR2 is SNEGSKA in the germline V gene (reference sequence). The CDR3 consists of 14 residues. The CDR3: CSSRESSLVETQYF.

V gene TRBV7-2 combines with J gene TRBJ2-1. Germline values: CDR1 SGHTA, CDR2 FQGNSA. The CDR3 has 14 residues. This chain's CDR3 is CASSLAGSYNEQFF.

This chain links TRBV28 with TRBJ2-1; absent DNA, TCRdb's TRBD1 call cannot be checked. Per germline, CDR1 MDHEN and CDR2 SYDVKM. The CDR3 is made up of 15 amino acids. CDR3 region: CASSLTGAVYNEQFF.

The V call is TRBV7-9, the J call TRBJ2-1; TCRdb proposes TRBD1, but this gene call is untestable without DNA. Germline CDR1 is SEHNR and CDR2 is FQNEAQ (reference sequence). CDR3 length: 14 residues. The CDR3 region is CASSLGRGYNEQFF. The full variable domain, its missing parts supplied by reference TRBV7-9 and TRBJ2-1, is DTGVSQNPRHKITKRGQNVTFRCDPISEHNRLYWYRQTLGQGPEFLTYFQNEAQLEKSRLLSDRFSAERPKGSFSTLEIQRTEQGDSAMYLCASSLGRGYNEQFFGPGTRLTVL.